These 10 T cell receptor beta chains originate from one sample sequenced in a study of blood T cells in healthy people across ages. Primers used in a second PCR of about 7 to 12 cycles were a sample-barcoded 5' primer and a J-beta primer mix. One entry per CDR3 protein, called by TCRdb with MiXCR from the 5' RACE reads. This sample has 1.5 million to 2 million distinct CDR3 sequences; about 50% occur once, and the top ten carry approximately 2.1%. What was sequenced was blood. All receptors derive from a woman aged 40 to 55 in good health.

The chain combines TRBV6-2 or TRBV6-3 with TRBJ1-1; a weak D match, TRBD1 (6 bases). V lost 5 bases to trimming and J lost 3 bases, with 10 bases between them. The CDR3 spans 13 residues. Germline-derived CDR1 and CDR2 are MNHEY and SVGEGT. The CDR3: CASSDRMYTEAFF. The DNA of the CDR3 is TGTGCCAGCAGTGACAGGATGTACACTGAAGCTTTCTTT.

The chain joins TRBV11-1 to TRBJ2-3, with 7 bases fitting TRBD1. This CDR3 is built from 15 residues. CDR1 is SGHAT, CDR2 FQDESV, per germline (reference sequence). Trimming removed 3 bases from V and 6 bases from J; junction bases left unmatched: 9. Here the CDR3 DNA reads TGTGCCAGCAGCTTGGTCGACAGGGTTATCGATACGCAGTATTTT. It is translated as CASSLVDRVIDTQYF.

V gene TRBV5-5 combines with J gene TRBJ2-5; tentatively, D is TRBD1 (6 bases). The germline gives CDR1 SGHKS, CDR2 YYEKEE (reference sequence). CDR3 length: 15 amino acids. V lost 0 bases and J lost 5, with 14 bases in between. The CDR3 protein is CASSLVRQGMETQYF. The CDR3 bases are TGTGCCAGCAGCTTGGTACGCCAGGGGATGGAGACCCAGTACTTC.

The V call is TRBV12-3 or TRBV12-4, the J call TRBJ1-5; TRBD1 is a possible D gene (5 bases). V lost 6 bases, J lost 2 bases, and 20 bases lay in between. The CDR3 consists of 17 residues. In DNA, the CDR3 is TGTGCCAGCAGACACCGGGACCTCCAGTTTGGCAATCAGCCCCAGCATTTT. It codes for CASRHRDLQFGNQPQHF.

The chain couples TRBV11-2 to TRBJ1-6; D is unclear. This CDR3 comprises 15 residues. The germline V and J ends were trimmed by 6 bases and 10 bases, with 19 bases remaining between them. Germline assignment: CDR1 SGHAT and CDR2 FQNNGV. The CDR3 nucleotides read TGTGCCAGCAGTCCAGACCCGGGAGACCGATCACCCCTCCACTTT. Amino acid sequence: CASSPDPGDRSPLHF.

The chain is built from TRBV10-2 and TRBJ2-5; D tentatively fits TRBD1 or TRBD2 (5 bases each). The CDR3 extends over 17 amino acids. With 3 bases removed from V and 5 bases from J, the gap between germline ends came to 22 bases. Germline lookup yields CDR1 WSHSY and CDR2 SAAADI. The CDR3 protein is CASSDTNRFTTGETQYF. CDR3 coding DNA: TGCGCCAGCAGTGACACTAACAGGTTCACAACGGGGGAGACCCAGTACTTC.

This chain joins TRBV20-1 and TRBJ2-5; 7 nucleotides line up with TRBD2. Germline V gene lookup returns CDR1 DFQATT and CDR2 SNEGSKA (reference sequence). CDR3 length equals 14 residues. V was pared by 2 bases and J by 1 base, with 4 bases of the junction left unmatched. CDR3 bases: TGCAGTGCTAGAAAGGGACTACCCCAAGAGACCCAGTACTTC. Protein product: CSARKGLPQETQYF.

V is TRBV20-1 and J is TRBJ1-1; no definite D call. Between the trimmed V and J ends, which lost 0 bases and 1 base, there was a span of 9 bases. This CDR3 is 14 amino acids long. CDR1 is DFQATT, CDR2 SNEGSKA, per germline (reference sequence). The CDR3 coding sequence is TGCAGTGCTAGAGAGGAGGTTACGAACACTGAAGCTTTCTTT. It specifies CSAREEVTNTEAFF.

This clonotype was seen a few times. The genes are TRBV5-1 and TRBJ1-2, with D unclear. The ends were cut back, 5 bases at V and 2 bases at J, with 13 bases in the middle. CDR3 length: 14 residues. Germline assignment: CDR1 SGHRS and CDR2 YFSETQ. This CDR3 reads CASRVVGENYGYTF. The DNA of the CDR3 is TGCGCCAGCAGAGTGGTGGGTGAGAACTATGGCTACACCTTC.

The sample holds a few counts of this clonotype. The chain combines TRBV5-1 with TRBJ2-3; D is undetermined. The germline V and J ends were trimmed by 4 bases and 4 bases, with 13 bases remaining between them. This CDR3 contains 14 residues. Germline assignment: CDR1 SGHRS and CDR2 YFSETQ. As DNA, the CDR3 is TGCGCCAGCAGCGAACTACCGAACTCAGATACGCAGTATTTT. Residues: CASSELPNSDTQYF.